This T cell receptor beta chain was profiled in a study of response to subunit inactivated influenza vaccine. Overall study results and limits: Every seasonal influenza vaccination brings in few new T cells, the authors suggested.

TCRdb fed the RT-PCR reads into MiXCR, producing one record per CDR3 protein. There are around 760,000 distinct CDR3 sequences in the sample; about 14% occur only once, and around 6.5% lies in the top ten. A few counts support this clonotype. The target antigen is unknown. The TCR sequence derives from a man aged 50-59 years who received an inactivated influenza vaccine. The sequenced sample was PBMCs from blood, obtained 14 days before vaccination.

Here the CDR3 DNA reads TGCGCCAGCAGCTTGTCAGAGGAGAACACTGAAGCTTTCTTT. Amino acid sequence: CASSLSEENTEAFF. The rearrangement links TRBV5-1 to TRBJ1-1; D remains ambiguous. The CDR3 covers 14 residues. In germline, CDR1 is SGHRS, CDR2 YFSETQ. Trimming took off 1 base at V and 1 base at J, with 8 bases between the two ends.